This note documents a single TCR beta chain sequence. Its cognate antigen is unknown. For TCRbeta, the library was prepared with unique molecular identifiers. TCRdb re-analysed the PCR reads in MiXCR, keeping a single row per CDR3 protein. The data show under 400,000 distinct CDR3 sequences, roughly 21% seen once. Looked up from germline, CDR1 is SGDLS and CDR2 is YYNGEE. V lost 3 bases and J lost 5; bases outside the gene matches: 1. The length of the CDR3 is 14 residues. This sample was included in a study of T-cell reconstitution after alpha-beta-depleted transplantation in children. Findings and limits, study-wide: At one year after transplant, newly produced T cells mostly accounted for T-cell counts and diversity. Surviving thymic progenitors and recipient T cells were the source of high TCRbeta diversity at day 60 in some patients. Expanded clones from the graft, numbering several hundred, reportedly supplied alpha-beta T cells about two months after transplant.

This TCR derives from a male patient aged 10 to 17 who had a stem cell transplant for acute lymphoblastic leukemia, so the T cells may come from the graft donor. The genes are TRBV9 and TRBJ2-7; TRBD2 matches 14 bases. The sample in question was PBMCs, mostly from graft donor cells, obtained 180 days after TCRalphabeta/CD19-depleted stem cell transplant. The CDR3 region is CASSGTSGRNEQYF. The CDR3 DNA reads TGTGCCAGCAGCGGGACTAGCGGGAGGAACGAGCAGTACTTC.